Listed below are T cell receptor beta chains from one sample, sequenced in a study of T-cell reconstitution after alpha-beta-depleted transplantation in children. MiXCR was run by TCRdb on the PCR reads, yielding one entry per CDR3 protein. The sample comprises 450,000 to 550,000 distinct CDR3 sequences, over 10% of which are singletons, and 12% to 15% rests with the top ten. The specimen was PBMCs, mostly from graft donor cells, collected 180 days after TCRalphabeta/CD19-depleted stem cell transplant. The receptors were gathered from a female patient aged 2-10 years who had a stem cell transplant for aplastic anemia, so the T cells may come from the graft donor. Both conserved end residues are part of each CDR3. The D gene is left open where the match is weak. Size tells how often a clone was seen (once, few, many) or the class of an expanded clone, and some rows leave it out.

few	16	TRBV9	TRBJ2-7	TRBD1	TGTGCCAGCAGCTCTTCACAGGGGCAGGGAAACTACGAGCAGTACTTC	CASSSSQGQGNYEQYF
many	14	TRBV4-2	TRBJ2-7	-	TGTGCCAGCAGCCAAGATTGGGACAACTACGAGCAGTACTTC	CASSQDWDNYEQYF
-	14	TRBV12-3/TRBV12-4	TRBJ2-2	TRBD2	TGTGCTGTGGTGGGACTAGGGAACACCGGGGAGCTGTTTTTT	CAVVGLGNTGELFF
few	15	TRBV9	TRBJ2-1	-	TGTGCCAGCAGCGTATCCCAAAACTCCTACAATGAGCAGTTCTTC	CASSVSQNSYNEQFF
-	15	TRBV12-3/TRBV12-4	TRBJ2-1	-	TGTGCCAGCAGTTTAAGGGTGGGGCCCTTTGGTGAGCAGTTCTTC	CASSLRVGPFGEQFF
few	15	TRBV6-8	TRBJ2-5	TRBD1	TGTGCCAGCAGTTACTCTGGACAGGGGTTCGAGACCCAGTACTTC	CASSYSGQGFETQYF
many	14	TRBV20-1	TRBJ2-5	TRBD2	TGCAGTGCTAGGGAGGCGGGAGCCCAAGAGACCCAGTACTTC	CSAREAGAQETQYF
few	14	TRBV10-3	TRBJ2-3	-	TGTGCCATCAGGTCGGAGGTTAGCACAGATACGCAGTATTTT	CAIRSEVSTDTQYF
few	15	TRBV5-1	TRBJ2-7	TRBD1	TGCGCCAGCAGGCAACCCGGGACAGGCTTCCACGAGCAGTACTTC	CASRQPGTGFHEQYF
few	13	TRBV28	TRBJ2-3	TRBD1	TGTGCCACCGACAGGGGGAAAGCAGATACGCAGTATTTT	CATDRGKADTQYF
few	14	TRBV9	TRBJ1-4	-	TGTGCCAGCAGCAGGGTTCCAACTAATGAAAAACTGTTTTTT	CASSRVPTNEKLFF
few	15	TRBV3-1	TRBJ1-4	-	TGTGCCAGCAGCCACCACCAGGGAGGTAATGAAAAACTGTTTTTT	CASSHHQGGNEKLFF
few	15	TRBV14	TRBJ1-1	-	TGTGCCAGCAGCTTCAAGGGGGGGCGAGGCACTGAAGCTTTCTTT	CASSFKGGRGTEAFF
-	13	TRBV4-3	TRBJ2-1	TRBD1	TGCGCCAGCAGCCAACGGACAGGGTATGAGCAGTTCTTC	CASSQRTGYEQFF
-	16	TRBV18	TRBJ2-1	-	TGTGCCAGCTCACACCGACAGGTCGGAGACTACAATGAGCAGTTCTTC	CASSHRQVGDYNEQFF
-	16	TRBV4-3	TRBJ1-1	-	TGCGCCAGCAGCCAAGGGTACGCGGGCAAGGGAACTGAAGCTTTCTTT	CASSQGYAGKGTEAFF
-	14	TRBV12-3/TRBV12-4	TRBJ2-5	TRBD2	TGTGCCAGCAGTTTAAGGATTAGCGGGGAGACCCAGTACTTC	CASSLRISGETQYF
few	15	TRBV27	TRBJ1-6	TRBD1	TGTGCCAGCAGTTTTGGAGGGACAGCTAATTCACCCCTCCACTTT	CASSFGGTANSPLHF
few	15	TRBV15	TRBJ1-1	-	TGTGCCACCAGCAGAGCGCTGACAGGAAACACTGAAGCTTTCTTT	CATSRALTGNTEAFF
-	16	TRBV4-3	TRBJ2-1	TRBD2	TGCGCCAGCAGCCAAGATTGGCTAGCGGGAGTCCATGAGCAGTTCTTC	CASSQDWLAGVHEQFF
few	14	TRBV28	TRBJ1-2	-	TGTGCCAGCAGTTTACGGCGCAGGGGCTATGGCTACACCTTC	CASSLRRRGYGYTF
-	16	TRBV20-1	TRBJ2-5	TRBD2	TGCAGTGCTAGAGACCCTAGCGGGAGTACTCAAGAGACCCAGTACTTC	CSARDPSGSTQETQYF
-	11	TRBV20-1	TRBJ1-2	-	TGCAGTGCTACCGGGCCCTGGCGTAACACCTTC	CSATGPWRNTF
-	13	TRBV20-1	TRBJ1-1	TRBD1	TGCAGTGCTCGAAGACAGGGGGCAGGTGAAGCTTTCTTT	CSARRQGAGEAFF
-	14	TRBV18	TRBJ2-3	-	TGTGCCAGCTCACCTAGGATCGGTCCGGATACGCAGTATTTT	CASSPRIGPDTQYF
-	15	TRBV20-1	TRBJ1-5	TRBD1	TGCAGTGGAACAACAGGGGGCCGGCGTAATCAGCCCCAGCATTTT	CSGTTGGRRNQPQHF
-	15	TRBV7-9	TRBJ2-7	-	TGTGCCAGCAGCTTAGCCTCGGCAGGGGTGATCGAGCAGTACTTC	CASSLASAGVIEQYF
-	14	TRBV4-2	TRBJ2-7	-	TGTGCCAGCAGCCAAGATCAGACTACCTACGAGCAGTACTTC	CASSQDQTTYEQYF